This TCR beta chain was obtained from a study of blood T cell repertoires in COVID-19. Germline V gene lookup returns CDR1 SNHLY and CDR2 FYNNEI. V was pared by 10 bases and J by 7 bases, with 12 bases of the junction left unmatched. The CDR3 length is 13 residues. Sequencing was performed with immunoSEQ multiplex PCR; in TCRdb, only in-frame clones are kept and a portion is missing. Of roughly 270,000 clones in the sample, 85% were seen once. Material for sequencing was PBMCs or T cells enriched from blood (not recorded which). The gene calls are TRBV2 and TRBJ2-7; the match to TRBD1 covers 8 bases. This TCR was recovered from a woman aged 45 to 65 who had recovered from COVID-19. This CDR3 is CATQDRAMSEQYF. The CDR3 nucleotides are TGTGCCACACAGGACAGGGCGATGAGTGAGCAGTACTTC. The full variable domain, with the rest looked up from reference TRBV2 and TRBJ2-7, is EPEVTQTPSHQVTQMGQEVILRCVPISNHLYFYWYRQILGQKVEFLVSFYNNEISEKSEIFDDQFSVERPDGSNFTLKIRSTKLEDSAMYFCATQDRAMSEQYFGPGTRLTVT.